This passage covers 24 T cell receptor beta chains from one sample sequenced in a study of blood T cell repertoires in COVID-19 (dated by TCRdb to the early 2020s). Library preparation used the immunoSEQ multiplex PCR assay. In TCRdb, the immuneACCESS table is reduced to in-frame sequences with V and J assigned. These tables do not hold every clone; where another copy was compared, an unresolved V gene accounts for under half, and the others remain unexplained. Present in this sample are 200,000 to 250,000 clones, roughly 80% of which were seen just once. The top ten clones comprise nearly 9% of the sample. Sample: peripheral blood. The receptors derive from a man older than 75 with acute or convalescent COVID-19.

The CDR3 sequence is CASSMGQFLSYNSPLHF. The CDR3, as DNA: TGTGCCAGCAGCATGGGACAGTTCCTCTCCTATAATTCACCCCTCCACTTT. This chain joins TRBV5-6 and TRBJ1-6, with TRBD1 matching over 7 bases. V lost 4 bases to trimming and J lost 0 bases; unmatched junction nucleotides: 7. Germline values: CDR1 SGHDT, CDR2 YYEEEE. The CDR3 runs 17 residues.

The sample holds one count of this clone. V and J are TRBV11-2 and TRBJ2-1, with D hard to call. Germline CDR1 SGHAT, CDR2 FQNNGV. Trimming took off 1 base at V and 0 bases at J, with 7 bases between the two ends. This CDR3 contains 15 residues. As DNA, the CDR3 is TGTGCCAGCAGCTTAGGTCCGGGCTCCTACAATGAGCAGTTCTTC. Translation: CASSLGPGSYNEQFF. The full variable domain, rest sourced from reference TRBV11-2 and TRBJ2-1, is EAGVAQSPRYKIIEKRQSVAFWCNPISGHATLYWYQQILGQGPKLLIQFQNNGVVDDSQLPKDRFSAERLKGVDSTLKIQPAKLEDSAVYLCASSLGPGSYNEQFFGPGTRLTVL.

The chain joins TRBV29-1 to TRBJ1-2, with D uncertain. V was shortened by 0 bases and J by 4 bases, with 15 bases between the two germline ends. Looked up from germline, CDR1 is SQVTM and CDR2 is ANQGSEA. This CDR3 has 15 residues. CDR3 residues: CSVEDDLGNSYGYTF. For the CDR3, the DNA is TGCAGCGTTGAAGATGATCTGGGCAATAGCTATGGCTACACCTTC.

J is TRBJ2-3 and V is TRBV7-3; 10 nucleotides agree with TRBD1. The V and J ends lost 1 base and 3 bases, in that order; junction bases with no gene match: 7. The V gene's germline CDR1 is SGHTA and CDR2 FQGTGA. The CDR3 totals 17 residues. CDR3 bases: TGTGCCAGCAGCTTAAGGACAGGGGGTACCGGAACAGATACGCAGTATTTT. It codes for CASSLRTGGTGTDTQYF.

The chain joins TRBV5-1 to TRBJ1-1; 9 bases match TRBD1. From germline, CDR1 is SGHRS and CDR2 YFSETQ. This CDR3 is 15 amino acids long. Trimming cost V 1 base and J 1 base; bases outside gene matches: 2. The CDR3 DNA reads as TGCGCCAGCAGCTTGATACAGGGGGCGAACACTGAAGCTTTCTTT. It is translated as CASSLIQGANTEAFF.

This clone was recorded once. This rearrangement joins TRBV18 to TRBJ2-1; 7 bases match TRBD2. The germline V gene has CDR1 KGHSH and CDR2 LQKENI. Trimming took 3 bases from V and 4 from J; bases not matched to a gene: 6. This CDR3 is 15 amino acids long. Written as DNA, the CDR3 is TGTGCCAGCTCACCTCAAGCGGGGACTTACAATGAGCAGTTCTTC. It is translated as CASSPQAGTYNEQFF.

The chain carries TRBV5-4 and TRBJ1-1, with a possible D match to TRBD1 (6 bases). Germline V CDR1 and CDR2: SGHNT, YYREEE (reference sequence). Trimming shortened V by 1 base and J by 4 bases, and 14 bases separated the two germline ends. The CDR3 sequence is 15 residues long. As DNA, the CDR3 is TGTGCCAGCAGCTTGATCGACAGGCTGGTCACTGAAGCTTTCTTT. Its translation: CASSLIDRLVTEAFF.

V and J are TRBV12-3 or TRBV12-4 and TRBJ1-1, with D possibly matching TRBD1 (5 bases). V gave up 1 base and J gave up 4 bases, with 7 bases separating them. CDR3 size: 13 residues. For the CDR3, the DNA is TGTGCCAGCAGTTTAGGCAGGGTCACTGAAGCTTTCTTT. It specifies CASSLGRVTEAFF.

The chain joins TRBV24-1 to TRBJ1-2; D may be TRBD1 (6 bases). Germline V CDR1 and CDR2: KGHDR, SFDVKD. This CDR3 comprises 13 residues. With 5 bases removed from V and 7 bases from J, the gap between germline ends came to 13 bases. The CDR3, as DNA: TGTGCCACCAGTGTAGGGGGTAATCCTGGCTACACCTTC. This encodes CATSVGGNPGYTF.

A single count supports this clone. The V gene is TRBV24-1, the J gene TRBJ2-7; maybe TRBD1 (6 bases). This CDR3 comprises 15 residues. Per germline, CDR1 KGHDR and CDR2 SFDVKD. V dropped 4 bases and J dropped 4 bases, with 16 bases sitting between them. The CDR3 nucleotides read TGTGCCACCAGTGAGTCCGGGACAATGGGGTACGAGCAGTACTTC. Translation gives CATSESGTMGYEQYF.

The chain combines TRBV18 with TRBJ2-2; the match to TRBD2 covers 11 bases. J gave up 4 bases and V 3 bases, and 7 bases lay outside the gene matches. Germline V gene data show CDR1 as KGHSH and CDR2 as LQKENI. This CDR3 is 17 amino acids long. CDR3 loop: CASSPLLAGESTGELFF. CDR3 bases: TGTGCCAGCTCACCTTTACTAGCGGGAGAAAGCACCGGGGAGCTGTTTTTT. Full variable domain (missing parts from reference TRBV18 and TRBJ2-2): NAGVMQNPRHLVRRRGQEARLRCSPMKGHSHVYWYRQLPEEGLKFMVYLQKENIIDESGMPKERFSAEFPKEGPSILRIQQVVRGDSAAYFCASSPLLAGESTGELFFGEGSRLTVL.

This chain links TRBV6-1 with TRBJ1-1, with 11 bases fitting TRBD1. CDR3 size: 14 residues. V shed 3 bases and J 10 bases; nucleotides not matched to a gene: 7. Germline V CDR1 and CDR2: MNHNS, SASEGT. The CDR3 loop reads CASSEGQGVSRAFF. Written as DNA, the CDR3 is TGTGCCAGCAGTGAGGGACAGGGGGTTTCGAGAGCTTTCTTT.

The chain employs TRBV28 and TRBJ2-2; 10 bases are shared with TRBD1. CDR3 size: 14 residues. V lost 6 bases to trimming and J lost 8 bases; unmatched junction nucleotides: 6. Germline CDR1 is MDHEN and CDR2 is SYDVKM. CDR3 sequence: CASRSGQGRGELFF. The CDR3 region has the DNA TGTGCCAGCAGGTCGGGACAGGGGCGGGGGGAGCTGTTTTTT. Complete variable domain (other parts from reference TRBV28 and TRBJ2-2): DVKVTQSSRYLVKRTGEKVFLECVQDMDHENMFWYRQDPGLGLRLIYFSYDVKMKEKGDIPEGYSVSREKKERFSLILESASTNQTSMYLCASRSGQGRGELFFGEGSRLTVL.

The table lists this clone with a count of one. The chain combines TRBV28 with TRBJ2-7, with D perhaps matching TRBD1 (6 bases). V was cut by 5 bases and J by 3 bases, with 11 bases left in between. This CDR3 region has 13 residues. Germline values: CDR1 MDHEN, CDR2 SYDVKM. The CDR3 bases are TGTGCCAGCAGTCAGGACAGTCACTACGAGCAGTACTTC. Its translation is CASSQDSHYEQYF.

This chain connects TRBV6-2 or TRBV6-3 to TRBJ1-4; 8 bases agree with TRBD1. Germline-derived CDR1 and CDR2 are MNHEY and SVGEGT. J was trimmed by 0 bases and V by 6 bases; bases with no gene match: 9. This CDR3 region has 17 residues. The CDR3 loop reads CASSSMGQAATNEKLFF. In nucleotides, the CDR3 is TGTGCCAGCAGCTCAATGGGACAGGCCGCAACTAATGAAAAACTGTTTTTT.

Details on this clone: One end of the junction fails to match germline, which may point to a read error. The V and J genes are TRBV28 and TRBJ1-2, with TRBD1 matching 7 bases. CDR3 length: 12 residues. The germline V gene encodes CDR1 MDHEN and CDR2 SYDVKM. For the CDR3, the DNA is TGTGCCAGCAGTTTACAAAGACAGGGTGGCGCCTTC. This translates into CASSLQRQGGAF.

The rearrangement joins TRBV24-1 to TRBJ1-1; 7 bases map to TRBD1. The CDR3 loop spans 18 amino acids. V shed 4 bases, J shed 3 bases, and the junction held 16 bases outside the gene matches. Germline CDR1 reads KGHDR; CDR2 reads SFDVKD. For the CDR3, the DNA is TGTGCCACCAGTGACCCCGGGACAGTTCGGGAAAGGGACACTGAAGCTTTCTTT. Amino acid sequence: CATSDPGTVRERDTEAFF.

The chain is built from TRBV30 and TRBJ1-5; 9 bases agree with TRBD1. The trim removed 0 bases at V and 9 bases at J, leaving 9 bases unmatched. Germline CDR1 is GTSNPN and CDR2 is SVGIG (reference sequence). This CDR3 region has 15 residues. CDR3 in DNA: TGTGCCTGGAGTGTACAGGGGGCCCCTCCGGGGCCCCAGCATTTT. Protein product: CAWSVQGAPPGPQHF.

CDR3: CASSPSSRPTNEKLFF. In DNA form, the CDR3 reads TGCGCCAGCAGCCCGTCTTCGCGCCCAACTAATGAAAAACTGTTTTTT. The gene calls are TRBV4-1 and TRBJ1-4, with D hard to call. V was shortened by 4 bases and J by 0 bases, with 12 bases between the two germline ends. Germline-derived CDR1 and CDR2 are MGHRA and YSYEKL. The CDR3 totals 16 residues.

The chain combines TRBV5-1 with TRBJ2-1, with D hard to call. This CDR3 comprises 16 residues. From germline, CDR1 is SGHRS and CDR2 YFSETQ. Trimming left V 4 bases short and J 0 bases short, with 14 bases between. CDR3 sequence (DNA): TGCGCCAGCAGCCCGCCCTATCCAAGCTCCTACAATGAGCAGTTCTTC. Translated: CASSPPYPSSYNEQFF.

This clone appeared a single time. The chain has TRBV6-5 and TRBJ1-2, with D hard to call. The CDR3 is made up of 14 amino acids. Germline V gene lookup returns CDR1 MNHEY and CDR2 SVGAGI. V dropped 3 bases and J dropped 3 bases, with 11 bases sitting between them. CDR3 loop: CASSYQGRDYGYTF. Here the CDR3 DNA reads TGTGCCAGCAGTTATCAAGGGCGGGACTATGGCTACACCTTC.

The genes are TRBV24-1 and TRBJ2-1; 9 bases match TRBD1. V was clipped by 10 bases and J by 3 bases; unmatched bases: 6. Germline loops: CDR1 KGHDR, CDR2 SFDVKD. The CDR3 has 14 residues. CDR3 region: CATSPGQGYNEQFF. The CDR3 DNA reads TGTGCCACTTCACCGGGACAGGGCTACAATGAGCAGTTCTTC.

This rearrangement joins TRBV7-2 to TRBJ2-4, with a tentative D call TRBD2 (6 bases). In germline, CDR1 is SGHTA, CDR2 FQGNSA. This CDR3 is built from 13 residues. V gave up 1 base and J gave up 7 bases, with 8 bases separating them. CDR3 bases: TGTGCCAGCAGCTTAGGCCGGGAGAACATTCAGTACTTC. Translated, it gives CASSLGRENIQYF.

The chain has TRBV6-1 and TRBJ2-7, with 7 positions matching TRBD1. This CDR3 comprises 16 residues. V trimming: 4 bases; J trimming: 0 bases; junction bases outside the gene matches: 9. CDR1 is MNHNS and CDR2 is SASEGT in the germline V gene. The CDR3 sequence is CASSVNRGRSSYEQYF. Here the CDR3 DNA reads TGTGCCAGCAGTGTAAACAGGGGTCGGAGCTCCTACGAGCAGTACTTC.